This T cell receptor beta chain was captured in a study of identical twins. Findings and caveats of the study: Cord blood beta clonotypes present at high abundance carried fewer insertions; no such pattern appeared in memory repertoires.

TCRdb independently ran MiXCR on the 5' RACE reads; one entry per CDR3 protein. This sample yields some 630,000 distinct CDR3 sequences, of which 7.1% are seen a single time; over 1.5% belongs to the top ten. The CDR3 has 14 residues. With V trimmed by 4 bases and J by 9 bases, 2 bases remained unmatched. Looked up from germline, CDR1 is SNHLY and CDR2 is FYNNEI. A word on this clonotype: Its antigen is as yet unknown.

This same sample was also taken into another study, of yellow fever vaccine responses in identical twins.

The sequence was collected from a woman aged 18-35 years in good health. Sample: PBMCs. V usage is TRBV2 and J usage is TRBJ2-1, with 14 bases fitting TRBD2. CDR3 in DNA: TGTGCCAGCAGTGGACTAGCGGGAGGGAGTGAGCAGTTCTTC. Protein: CASSGLAGGSEQFF. The full variable domain, with the rest looked up from reference TRBV2 and TRBJ2-1, is EPEVTQTPSHQVTQMGQEVILRCVPISNHLYFYWYRQILGQKVEFLVSFYNNEISEKSEIFDDQFSVERPDGSNFTLKIRSTKLEDSAMYFCASSGLAGGSEQFFGPGTRLTVL.